One sample yielded the 13 T cell receptor beta chains listed below, sequenced in a study of blood T cell repertoires in COVID-19. Some clones are missing from TCRdb's copy, which holds only in-frame ones; the method was immunoSEQ multiplex PCR. Among about 90,000 clones listed, less than 95% were seen once. Sequencing used peripheral blood. These receptor sequences come from a man in his forties or fifties with acute or convalescent COVID-19.

This sequence joins TRBV5-1 and TRBJ1-4; weak D call: TRBD1 (5 bases). The germline V gene encodes CDR1 SGHRS and CDR2 YFSETQ. The CDR3 contains 13 residues. Trimming shortened V by 5 bases and J by 5 bases, and 10 bases separated the two germline ends. In nucleotides, the CDR3 is TGCGCCAGCAGTCAGGGAAGGAATGAAAAACTGTTTTTT. It translates to CASSQGRNEKLFF.

The chain recombines TRBV18 with TRBJ2-5; 9 bases fit TRBD1. V was pared by 4 bases and J by 4 bases, with 10 bases of the junction left unmatched. This CDR3 contains 16 residues. Germline loops: CDR1 KGHSH, CDR2 LQKENI. The CDR3 protein is CASSQDRGTGRETQYF. The CDR3, as DNA: TGTGCCAGCTCACAAGACAGGGGGACGGGAAGAGAGACCCAGTACTTC.

The chain employs TRBV24-1 and TRBJ1-2; 8 bases line up with TRBD1. This CDR3 has 15 residues. Germline V lookup: CDR1 KGHDR, CDR2 SFDVKD. J was trimmed by 2 bases and V by 3 bases; bases with no gene match: 4. CDR3 in DNA: TGTGCCACCAGTGATCCTCGGACAGGGAACTATGGCTACACCTTC. Its protein is CATSDPRTGNYGYTF.

The chain carries TRBV7-9 and TRBJ2-1, with 11 bases identical to TRBD1. This CDR3 is 15 amino acids long. Germline V gene sequence: CDR1 SEHNR, CDR2 FQNEAQ (reference sequence). The junction had 7 bases not matched to a gene; V was cut back by 5 bases and J by 7 bases. DNA for the CDR3: TGTGCCAGCAGCCGACCGGGACAGGGGGGGAATGAGCAGTTCTTC. Amino acid sequence: CASSRPGQGGNEQFF.

The gene calls are TRBV9 and TRBJ2-1; maybe TRBD1 (5 bases). Trimming stripped 0 bases from V and 1 base from J, with 11 bases between. The CDR3 contains 16 residues. Germline V gene lookup returns CDR1 SGDLS and CDR2 YYNGEE. The CDR3 sequence: CASSVGQPGSYNEQFF. In DNA, the CDR3 is TGTGCCAGCAGCGTAGGACAGCCAGGATCCTACAATGAGCAGTTCTTC.

The rearrangement links TRBV7-8 to TRBJ2-7, with D perhaps matching TRBD1 (6 bases). The V end was cut by 2 bases, the J end by 0 bases, with 17 bases between. This CDR3 has 17 residues. CDR1 is SGHVS and CDR2 is FQNEAQ in the germline V gene. For the CDR3, the DNA is TGTGCCAGCAGCTTAAGGGAAACAGGGAGCACCTCCTACGAGCAGTACTTC. Its protein is CASSLRETGSTSYEQYF.

This clone was detected once. The rearrangement joins TRBV29-1 to TRBJ1-1; D might be TRBD1 (6 bases). Trimming took off 6 bases at V and 0 bases at J, with 11 bases between the two ends. Germline CDR1 is SQVTM and CDR2 is ANQGSEA. The CDR3 sequence is 13 residues long. For the CDR3, the DNA is TGCAGCGTGGGAGGGGGAATGAACACTGAAGCTTTCTTT. Translated, it gives CSVGGGMNTEAFF.

The chain carries TRBV18 and TRBJ1-2; unclear D gene. The V end lost 1 base, the J end lost 6 bases, and 6 bases lay between the germline ends. Germline V lookup: CDR1 KGHSH, CDR2 LQKENI. The CDR3 is 12 residues long. The CDR3 is CASSPRLDGYTF. CDR3 coding DNA: TGTGCCAGCTCACCACGGCTCGATGGCTACACCTTC. Combining the CDR3 with reference TRBV18 and TRBJ1-2 gives the whole variable domain NAGVMQNPRHLVRRRGQEARLRCSPMKGHSHVYWYRQLPEEGLKFMVYLQKENIIDESGMPKERFSAEFPKEGPSILRIQQVVRGDSAAYFCASSPRLDGYTFGSGTRLTVV.

The J gene is TRBJ2-1, the V gene TRBV9; 9 nucleotides agree with TRBD1. The CDR3 is 17 residues long. V was pared by 7 bases and J by 8 bases, with 19 bases of the junction left unmatched. Germline lookup yields CDR1 SGDLS and CDR2 YYNGEE. CDR3 DNA sequence: TGTGCCAGCGGAAAACTAACCGGGACAGGGTTCTGGGATGAGCAGTTCTTC. This sequence encodes CASGKLTGTGFWDEQFF.

This clone was observed once. This sequence joins TRBV11-2 and TRBJ2-1; TRBD1 agrees at 7 bases. The germline V gene has CDR1 SGHAT and CDR2 FQNNGV. CDR3 size: 15 residues. Trimming took 5 bases from V and 2 from J; bases not matched to a gene: 6. CDR3 amino acids: CASSRDSLPYNEQFF. In DNA, the CDR3 is TGTGCCAGCAGCAGGGACAGCCTCCCCTACAATGAGCAGTTCTTC.

This clone was counted a single time. The chain is built from TRBV27 and TRBJ2-7; 8 bases match TRBD1. Germline-derived CDR1 and CDR2 are MNHEY and SMNVEV (reference sequence). V trimming: 2 bases; J trimming: 5 bases; junction bases outside the gene matches: 11. The CDR3 loop spans 16 amino acids. The CDR3 sequence is CASSLTPWQGAHEQYF. The CDR3 DNA reads as TGTGCCAGCAGTTTAACCCCATGGCAGGGGGCACACGAGCAGTACTTC.

J is TRBJ1-1 and V is TRBV11-1, with unresolved D. V was trimmed by 1 base and J by 3 bases, leaving 6 bases between them. The CDR3 contains 13 residues. Germline V gene data show CDR1 as SGHAT and CDR2 as FQDESV (reference sequence). The chain's CDR3 is CASSLETHTEAFF. The CDR3 region has the DNA TGTGCCAGCAGCTTAGAGACACACACTGAAGCTTTCTTT.

CDR3 protein: CASKAPAGRVGGYTF. The CDR3 DNA reads as TGTGCCAGCAAAGCCCCCGCCGGGCGGGTGGGTGGCTACACCTTC. The J gene is TRBJ1-2, the V gene TRBV5-8; D gene uncertain. Trimming stripped 6 bases from V and 7 bases from J, with 22 bases between. Per germline, CDR1 SGHTS and CDR2 YDEGEE. The CDR3 covers 15 residues.